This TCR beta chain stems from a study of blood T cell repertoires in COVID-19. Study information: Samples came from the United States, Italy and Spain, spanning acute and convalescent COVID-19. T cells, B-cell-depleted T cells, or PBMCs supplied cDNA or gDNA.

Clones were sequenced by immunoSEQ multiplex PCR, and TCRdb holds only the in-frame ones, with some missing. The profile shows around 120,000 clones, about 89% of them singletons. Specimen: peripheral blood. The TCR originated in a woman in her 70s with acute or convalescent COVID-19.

The CDR3 bases are TGTGCCAGCATGCGGACAGGGGGCTACAATGAGCAGTTCTTC. It yields the protein CASMRTGGYNEQFF. The chain has TRBV6-5 and TRBJ2-1, with 10 nucleotides matching TRBD1. Losses at the gene ends were 7 bases for V and 3 bases for J; bases not matched to a gene: 3. CDR3 size: 14 residues. Germline V gene data show CDR1 as MNHEY and CDR2 as SVGAGI.